Following are 2 T cell receptor beta chains from one sample sequenced in a study of blood T cell repertoires in COVID-19. TCRdb keeps only in-frame clones here, not all; method: immunoSEQ multiplex PCR. Of roughly 150,000 clones listed, around 87% were seen once; the top ten hold over 12%. The sequenced material came from peripheral blood. Receptors were obtained from a middle-aged woman with acute or convalescent COVID-19.

CDR3 residues: CASSLVGGSSNYGYTF. The CDR3 nucleotides read TGTGCCAGCAGCTTAGTTGGGGGCAGCTCTAACTATGGCTACACCTTC. The chain carries TRBV7-8 and TRBJ1-2; D might be TRBD1 (6 bases). V was pared by 1 base and J by 0 bases, with 12 bases between. Germline assignment: CDR1 SGHVS and CDR2 FQNEAQ. The CDR3 spans 16 residues.

The rearrangement links TRBV5-4 to TRBJ2-5, with 14 positions matching TRBD2. V lost 0 bases to trimming and J lost 4 bases; unmatched junction nucleotides: 8. In germline, CDR1 is SGHNT, CDR2 YYREEE (reference sequence). This CDR3 has 18 residues. The CDR3 loop reads CASSLAGTSGSVRETQYF. The CDR3 nucleotides read TGTGCCAGCAGCTTGGCCGGGACTAGCGGGAGTGTACGAGAGACCCAGTACTTC. Full variable domain (outside the CDR3, taken from reference TRBV5-4 and TRBJ2-5): ETGVTQSPTHLIKTRGQQVTLRCSSQSGHNTVSWYQQALGQGPQFIFQYYREEENGRGNFPPRFSGLQFPNYSSELNVNALELDDSALYLCASSLAGTSGSVRETQYFGPGTRLLVL.